This TCR beta chain was recorded in a study of graft-versus-host responses after intestinal transplantation (dated by TCRdb to about 2021). With regard to the full study: The transplants that recipients got were multivisceral, liver-intestinal, or isolated intestinal. All recipients received anti-thymocyte globulin induction followed by maintenance tacrolimus and steroids for around 3 years. Bulk TCR-beta CDR3 sequencing was used to track graft-versus-host and host-versus-graft alloreactive T cell clones in the graft, circulation and bone marrow after intestinal transplantation. Alloreactive clones were identified by sequencing pre-transplant mixed lymphocyte reaction products and comparing these products with unstimulated pre-transplant donor and recipient T cells. Of the roughly 25 intestinal transplant recipients enrolled in the cohort, one of whom was a retransplant, a few patients without pretransplant specimens were excluded. A peak of at least 4% donor T cells among recipient peripheral blood mononuclear cells was the definition used for donor T cell macrochimerism. Rather than being sequenced by the commercial service, samples from three later patients were sequenced in-house on an Illumina MiSeq and processed with MiXCR. The research as a whole found: The conclusions were limited by the relatively low number and heterogeneity of the intestinal transplant patients. Early after transplant, peak levels of circulating GvH clones were found to be associated with declines in HvG clones. GvH clones were detected in recipient bone marrow, and some of these GvH clones were observed earlier in ileal mucosa or blood, consistent with an intestinal mucosal origin. High GvH to HvG T cell clonal ratios were observed in the allografts of patients with donor T cell macrochimerism.

Turning to this clone: The antigen it recognizes is unknown. The sample holds no much larger clone one base away, and base qualities are not on file.

From its cysteine to its phenylalanine, the CDR3 spans 16 amino acids. Only the CDR3 DNA stays, 48 bases, in frame from base 1. V is clipped by 3 bases and J by 4 bases, and the sequence between their germline boundaries is 20 bases long. The germline V gene (reference sequence) provides CDR1 SGHNT and CDR2 YYREEE. Taken with the paper, the label for time point translates to: cells obtained before transplantation from donor or recipient. CD3+CD4+ and CD3+CD8+ populations were FACS-sorted from unstimulated pre-transplant donor and recipient cells taken from spleen or lymph nodes. Libraries were built with the immunoSEQ multiplex PCR assay. For most patients, genomic DNA was isolated with the Qiagen DNeasy Blood and Tissue Kit and shipped frozen to Adaptive Biotechnologies for TCR sequencing. For most patients, high-throughput TCR-beta CDR3 sequencing of genomic DNA was performed by Adaptive Biotechnologies. The authors processed their data as follows. Adaptive's ImmunoSEQ software was the source of the TCR sequencing data for about 18 patients, while a few other patients were processed with MiXCR and VDJtools. CD4 versus CD8 sorting errors were corrected by removing sequences found in both subsets at a frequency ratio below 5:1. Because the origin of CDR3 nucleotide sequences shared between donor and recipient could not be assigned, those sequences were removed. At least 2-fold expansion over unstimulated cells and a minimum CFSE-low frequency of 0.002% (template counts) or 0.001% (read counts) were required for clones to be classified as alloreactive. Mappable clones were those detected in sequenced pre-transplant spleen, lymph node, or MLR CFSE-low populations of the donor or recipient. Cumulative frequency of alloreactive clones was calculated as a percentage of all sequences weighted by copy number. This is the immuneACCESS table as TCRdb keeps it, with only in-frame sequences that have V and J called. A part of the clones is gone; compared with another copy, unresolved V genes explain less than half, and the rest is unexplained. V, J and clone size reflect that table, while D and trimming were determined from the DNA. The sample profile shows about 90,000 clones; approximately 94% of them were found once. Of the sample, approximately 0.2% falls within the top ten clones.

This receptor was taken from a human donor who was the organ donor for an intestinal transplant. The rearranged segments are TRBV5-4 and TRBJ2-7; the D call is possibly TRBD1 or TRBD2, each sharing 7 bases. The sequencing used unstimulated CD4+ T cells sorted from spleen or lymph node cells, collected before transplant. The CDR3: CASSSNQGGLSYEQYF. The DNA sequence is given as TGTGCCAGCAGCTCCAATCAGGGGGGGCTGTCGTACGAGCAGTACTTC.